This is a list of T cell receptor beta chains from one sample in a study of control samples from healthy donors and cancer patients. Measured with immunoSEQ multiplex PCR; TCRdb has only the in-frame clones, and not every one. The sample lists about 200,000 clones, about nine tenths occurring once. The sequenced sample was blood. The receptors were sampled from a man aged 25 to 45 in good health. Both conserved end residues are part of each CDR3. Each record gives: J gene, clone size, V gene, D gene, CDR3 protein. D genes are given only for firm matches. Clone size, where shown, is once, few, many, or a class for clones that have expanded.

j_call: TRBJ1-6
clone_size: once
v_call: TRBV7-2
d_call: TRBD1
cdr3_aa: CASSQTGGAGSPLHF

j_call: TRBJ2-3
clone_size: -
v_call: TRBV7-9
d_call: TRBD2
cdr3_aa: CASSPSGGTGDTQYF

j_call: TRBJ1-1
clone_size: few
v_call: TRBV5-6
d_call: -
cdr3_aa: CASSFGHTNTEAFF

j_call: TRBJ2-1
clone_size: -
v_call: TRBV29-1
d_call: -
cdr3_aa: CSLGTPQGEQFF

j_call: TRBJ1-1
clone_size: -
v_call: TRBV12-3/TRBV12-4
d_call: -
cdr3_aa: CASARGIFTEAFF

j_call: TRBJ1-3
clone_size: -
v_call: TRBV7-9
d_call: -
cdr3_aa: CASTIQERNTIYF

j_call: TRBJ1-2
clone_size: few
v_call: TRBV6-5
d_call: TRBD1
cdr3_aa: CASSYEQGNGYGYTF

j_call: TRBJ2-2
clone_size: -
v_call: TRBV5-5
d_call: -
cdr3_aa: CASSLGATGELFF

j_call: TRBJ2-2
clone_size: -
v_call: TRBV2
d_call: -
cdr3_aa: CASTPPRETGELFF

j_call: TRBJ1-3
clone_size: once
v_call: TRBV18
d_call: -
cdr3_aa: CASSPQASGRASGNTIYF

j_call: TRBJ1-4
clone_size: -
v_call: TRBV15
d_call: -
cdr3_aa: CATSRGAFGTNEKLFF

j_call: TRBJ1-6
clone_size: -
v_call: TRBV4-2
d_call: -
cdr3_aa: CASSQELGVAPLHF

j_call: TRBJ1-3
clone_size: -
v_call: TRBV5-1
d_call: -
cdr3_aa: CASSSEHVSSGNTIYF

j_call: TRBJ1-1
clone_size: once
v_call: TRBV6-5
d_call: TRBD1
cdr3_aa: CASSYSGQGSAEAFF

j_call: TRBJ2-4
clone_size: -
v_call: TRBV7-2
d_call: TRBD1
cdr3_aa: CASSTYSGTEGF

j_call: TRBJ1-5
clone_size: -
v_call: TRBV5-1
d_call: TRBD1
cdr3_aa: CASSRGDREDQPQHF

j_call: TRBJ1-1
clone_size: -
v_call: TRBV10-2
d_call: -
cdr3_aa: CASGYQNTEAFF

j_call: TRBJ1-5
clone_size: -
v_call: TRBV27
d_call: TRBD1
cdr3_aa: CASSRTGMGNQPQHF

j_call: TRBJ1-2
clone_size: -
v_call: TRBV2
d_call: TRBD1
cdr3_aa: CASSGQGAQYGYTF

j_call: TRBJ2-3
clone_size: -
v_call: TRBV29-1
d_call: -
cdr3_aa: CSVEFRPRAADTQYF

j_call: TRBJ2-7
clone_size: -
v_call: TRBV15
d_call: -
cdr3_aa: CATSRENYAGEYEQYF

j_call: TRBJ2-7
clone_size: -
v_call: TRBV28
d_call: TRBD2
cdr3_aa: CASSLFPGLGTYEQYF

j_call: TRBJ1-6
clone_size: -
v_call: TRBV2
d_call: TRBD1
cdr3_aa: CASSETWTGGYSPLHF

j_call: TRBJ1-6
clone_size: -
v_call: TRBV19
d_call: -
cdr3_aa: CASTQGRVLSPLHF

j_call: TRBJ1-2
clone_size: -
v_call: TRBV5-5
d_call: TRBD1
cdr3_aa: CASSESPGQTNYGYTF

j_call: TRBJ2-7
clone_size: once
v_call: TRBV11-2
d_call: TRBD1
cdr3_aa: CASSFDGTVVYEQYF

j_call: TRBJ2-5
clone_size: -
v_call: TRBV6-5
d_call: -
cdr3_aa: CASSRTLQETQYF

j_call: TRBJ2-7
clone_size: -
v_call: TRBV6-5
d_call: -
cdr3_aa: CASSYSGGALGEQYF